Listed here is a single TCR beta chain. The sample originates from a study of identical twins. This CDR3 has 13 amino acids. Germline-derived CDR1 and CDR2 are MNHNY and SVGAGI (reference sequence). Trimming removed 8 bases from V and 1 base from J, with 12 bases in between. MiXCR was run by TCRdb on the 5' RACE reads, yielding one entry per CDR3 protein. The data hold approximately 500,000 distinct CDR3 sequences, with less than 25% observed a single time. The same data also went into a second study, on T cells expressing NK-cell markers. According to that study: Of CD8+ T cells, roughly 1.0-8% belonged to dominant NKG2C+ clonotypes in six or seven donors.

The V and J genes are TRBV6-6 and TRBJ2-7; D possibly corresponds to TRBD2 (6 bases). This receptor was taken from a young woman in good health. The source material was CD4+ T cells sorted from blood. This CDR3 is CASGRDASYEQYF. CDR3 in DNA: TGTGCCAGCGGGCGGGACGCTTCCTACGAGCAGTACTTC.